These 2 T cell receptor beta chains originate from one sample sequenced in a study of T cell changes during pregnancy in multiple sclerosis (dated by TCRdb to the late 2010s). The library was made by the immunoSEQ multiplex PCR assay. TCRdb carries this immuneACCESS record with in-frame sequences only. Its versions omit some clonotypes, under half of them owing to an unresolved V gene in the studies checked, with the rest unexplained. Across this sample there are 45,000 to 60,000 clones, with about 91% seen only once. Nearly 0.2% of the sample lies in the top ten. The input for sequencing was CD4+ T cells from peripheral blood mononuclear cells, taken in the second trimester of pregnancy. The receptors come from a female donor with multiple sclerosis, enrolled in a pregnancy study.

J is TRBJ2-7 and V is TRBV19; TRBD1 matches at 7 bases. From germline, CDR1 is LNHDA and CDR2 SQIVND (reference sequence). Germline trimming cut 4 bases from V and 1 base from J; bases unmatched to any gene: 4. The CDR3 covers 14 residues. DNA of the CDR3: TGTGCCAGTAGTAGGGACAGTGGGTCCTACGAGCAGTACTTC. Encoded protein: CASSRDSGSYEQYF.

This clone has only a few counts. The chain carries TRBV2 and TRBJ1-6; maybe TRBD1 (5 bases). Looked up from germline, CDR1 is SNHLY and CDR2 is FYNNEI. The CDR3 extends over 13 amino acids. V was shortened by 4 bases and J by 10 bases, with 11 bases between the two germline ends. CDR3 nucleotides: TGTGCCAGCAGTGGACAGATACACTCACCCCTCCACTTT. Its translation is CASSGQIHSPLHF.